These 24 T cell receptor beta chains share one sample of origin, sequenced in a study of T cells after yellow fever vaccination. TCRdb re-analysed the 5' RACE reads in MiXCR, keeping a single row per CDR3 protein. The sample holds 620,000 or so distinct CDR3 sequences, around 12% seen once. The sequencing used PBMCs, collected on the day of the yellow fever booster vaccination. The receptor source for this set is a man aged 25-40 years who received the YFV17D yellow fever vaccine.

This clonotype has only a few counts. Given a much more abundant clone one base away, this may be a read error. The gene calls are TRBV28 and TRBJ1-2; D remains unclear. The germline V and J ends were trimmed by 5 bases and 4 bases, with 5 bases remaining between them. The length of the CDR3 is 11 residues. Germline V lookup: CDR1 MDHEN, CDR2 SYDVKM. Here the CDR3 DNA reads TGTGCCAGCAGTCAGGTCTATGGCTACACCTTC. As protein: CASSQVYGYTF.

The chain has TRBV29-1 and TRBJ2-3; 8 nucleotides match TRBD2. There are 14 residues in the CDR3. Germline V gene lookup returns CDR1 SQVTM and CDR2 ANQGSEA. The V segment lost 5 bases and the J segment 0 bases; nucleotides outside the gene matches: 4. The CDR3 DNA is TGCAGCGTTCGCGCTAGCGGGAGCACAGATACGCAGTATTTT. Amino acid sequence: CSVRASGSTDTQYF.

The chain recombines TRBV4-3 with TRBJ1-1, with a tentative D call TRBD1 (6 bases). The CDR3 loop spans 16 amino acids. Trimming removed 3 bases at V and 2 bases at J, with 16 bases between. Germline CDR1 is LGHNA and CDR2 is YSLEER. The CDR3 DNA sequence: TGCGCCAGCAGCCAGGGATATCAGGGGTTTAACACTGAAGCTTTCTTT. This sequence encodes CASSQGYQGFNTEAFF.

V is TRBV3-1 and J is TRBJ2-7, with TRBD2 matching 7 bases. The CDR3 is 15 amino acids. CDR1 LGHDT and CDR2 YNNKEL come from the germline V gene (reference sequence). The V segment lost 6 bases and the J segment 2 bases; nucleotides outside the gene matches: 10. CDR3 nucleotide sequence: TGTGCCAGCAGTAAGAGAAGCGGGGTGGCCTACGAGCAGTACTTC. It codes for CASSKRSGVAYEQYF.

The table lists this clonotype with many counts. This chain uses TRBV27 with TRBJ2-1; a possible D gene is TRBD1 (6 bases). The length of the CDR3 is 13 residues. V lost 6 bases, J lost 6 bases, and 12 bases lay in between. Germline V gene sequence: CDR1 MNHEY, CDR2 SMNVEV (reference sequence). For the CDR3, the DNA is TGTGCCAGCAGCTTAAGCAGGGGCAATGAGCAGTTCTTC. This translates into CASSLSRGNEQFF.

This CDR3 is CSVVAGHLGDEQFF. The CDR3 DNA reads TGCAGCGTTGTGGCGGGACACCTAGGCGATGAGCAGTTCTTC. The chain recombines TRBV29-1 with TRBJ2-1; D possibly uses TRBD1 or TRBD2 (6 bases each). Trimming took 4 bases from V and 8 from J, leaving 18 bases between them. In germline, CDR1 is SQVTM, CDR2 ANQGSEA. The CDR3 covers 14 residues.

V usage is TRBV19 and J usage is TRBJ1-1; perhaps TRBD1 as D (5 bases). V shed 6 bases and J shed 6 bases, with 17 bases lying between them. This CDR3 comprises 14 residues. Germline CDR1 and CDR2: LNHDA and SQIVND (reference sequence). The CDR3 reads CASRAGREDAEAFF. CDR3 nucleotides: TGTGCCAGTAGGGCAGGCAGGGAGGACGCTGAAGCTTTCTTT.

The gene calls are TRBV6-6 and TRBJ2-4; no definite D call. Germline V gene data show CDR1 as MNHNY and CDR2 as SVGAGI (reference sequence). The CDR3 has 11 amino acids. The V end lost 7 bases, the J end lost 9 bases, and 10 bases lay between the germline ends. Here the CDR3 reads CASNAMSIQYF. The CDR3 nucleotides are TGTGCCAGCAACGCTATGAGCATTCAGTACTTC.

This clonotype was picked up a small number of times. The CDR3 loop is CASSWDWTGTSYEQYF. The CDR3 DNA reads TGTGCCAGCAGTTGGGACTGGACAGGAACCTCCTACGAGCAGTACTTC. The J gene is TRBJ2-7, the V gene TRBV28; weak D call: TRBD1 (7 bases). The CDR3 extends over 16 amino acids. CDR1 MDHEN and CDR2 SYDVKM come from the germline V gene. Trimming shortened V by 4 bases and J by 0 bases, and 16 bases separated the two germline ends. Using reference TRBV28 and TRBJ2-7 for the parts outside the CDR3, the full variable domain is DVKVTQSSRYLVKRTGEKVFLECVQDMDHENMFWYRQDPGLGLRLIYFSYDVKMKEKGDIPEGYSVSREKKERFSLILESASTNQTSMYLCASSWDWTGTSYEQYFGPGTRLTVT.

This clonotype appeared a few times. The genes are TRBV7-2 and TRBJ2-1; weak D call: TRBD2 (5 bases). The V and J ends lost 10 bases and 2 bases respectively, with 15 bases between them. The V gene's germline CDR1 is SGHTA and CDR2 FQGNSA. This CDR3 has 14 residues. CDR3 protein: CANHLLGTYNEQFF. For the CDR3, the DNA is TGTGCCAACCACTTACTAGGGACCTACAATGAGCAGTTCTTC.

This clonotype has only a few counts. The gene calls are TRBV20-1 and TRBJ1-1; no clear D. The CDR3 runs to 12 residues. Trimming cost V 2 bases and J 1 base, with 5 bases left between them. Germline CDR1 and CDR2: DFQATT and SNEGSKA (reference sequence). This chain's CDR3 is CSARSANTEAFF. The DNA for the CDR3 is TGCAGTGCTAGATCAGCGAACACTGAAGCTTTCTTT.

CDR3 nucleotides: TGTGCCAGCAGCCTAGGGTGGGCGAACACCGGGGAGCTGTTTTTT. This gives the protein CASSLGWANTGELFF. The rearrangement joins TRBV7-2 to TRBJ2-2; D uncertain. CDR3 size: 15 residues. V lost 5 bases and J lost 0, with 10 bases in between. Germline V CDR1 and CDR2: SGHTA, FQGNSA. The entire variable domain, with the rest obtained from reference TRBV7-2 and TRBJ2-2, is as follows: GAGVSQSPSNKVTEKGKDVELRCDPISGHTALYWYRQSLGQGLEFLIYFQGNSAPDKSGLPSDRFSAERTGGSVSTLTIQRTQQEDSAVYLCASSLGWANTGELFFGEGSRLTVL.

This chain connects TRBV7-6 to TRBJ2-1; perhaps TRBD1 as D (5 bases). Germline V gene lookup returns CDR1 SGHVS and CDR2 FNYEAQ. V was clipped by 0 bases and J by 3 bases, with 9 bases between them. CDR3 length equals 15 residues. The CDR3 DNA sequence: TGTGCCAGCAGCTTAGCTGCAGGGAACTACAATGAGCAGTTCTTC. Protein: CASSLAAGNYNEQFF.

This clonotype was seen only a few times. The chain couples TRBV7-2 to TRBJ1-2; 8 bases line up with TRBD1. J lost 9 bases, V lost 7 bases, and 13 bases had no gene match. Germline assignment: CDR1 SGHTA and CDR2 FQGNSA. This CDR3 is 14 amino acids long. CDR3 DNA: TGTGCCAGCAACCCAGACAGGGGTAGACCAAGCTACACCTTC. Amino acids: CASNPDRGRPSYTF.

V and J are TRBV28 and TRBJ2-5; 11 positions match TRBD1. The CDR3 extends over 14 amino acids. The trim removed 8 bases at V and 4 bases at J, leaving 6 bases unmatched. Germline lookup yields CDR1 MDHEN and CDR2 SYDVKM. This chain's CDR3 is CASRTGGVLETQYF. CDR3 DNA sequence: TGTGCCAGCCGGACAGGGGGCGTTTTAGAGACCCAGTACTTC.

There are many counts of this clonotype. This sequence joins TRBV29-1 and TRBJ1-1, with unresolved D. This CDR3 has 12 residues. Trimming took off 7 bases at V and 2 bases at J, with 11 bases between the two ends. Germline-derived CDR1 and CDR2 are SQVTM and ANQGSEA. The CDR3 here is CSATPANTEAFF. CDR3 coding DNA: TGCAGCGCCACGCCCGCTAACACTGAAGCTTTCTTT.

The chain links TRBV5-1 to TRBJ2-2; D might be TRBD1 (6 bases). This CDR3 has 15 residues. Germline V gene data show CDR1 as SGHRS and CDR2 as YFSETQ. Trimming left V 0 bases short and J 4 bases short, with 10 bases between. The DNA for the CDR3 is TGCGCCAGCAGCTTGGCAGGGGTCGGCACCGGGGAGCTGTTTTTT. Translation: CASSLAGVGTGELFF.

This clonotype has a count of ten or more. The V call is TRBV9, the J call TRBJ1-4; a possible D gene is TRBD1 (5 bases). The CDR3 consists of 15 residues. Germline V lookup: CDR1 SGDLS, CDR2 YYNGEE. Trimming took off 1 base at V and 3 bases at J, with 10 bases between the two ends. The CDR3 spells CASSVSSRANEKLFF. The CDR3 region has the DNA TGTGCCAGCAGCGTATCCAGCAGGGCTAATGAAAAACTGTTTTTT.

This clonotype was observed a few times. This chain links TRBV6-2 or TRBV6-3 with TRBJ2-2; maybe TRBD2 (5 bases). CDR1 is MNHEY and CDR2 is SVGEGT in the germline V gene. The V end lost 6 bases, the J end lost 6 bases, and 14 bases lay between the germline ends. The CDR3 is 14 residues long. The CDR3 sequence is CASRKRASPGELFF. In DNA, the CDR3 is TGTGCCAGCAGGAAAAGGGCTAGCCCCGGGGAGCTGTTTTTT.

The rearrangement uses TRBV12-3 or TRBV12-4 and TRBJ1-1; D possibly corresponds to TRBD1 (6 bases). This CDR3 is 13 amino acids long. V was clipped by 6 bases and J by 4 bases, with 12 bases between them. The CDR3 bases are TGTGCCAGCAGGCTCCAGGGGAGCACTGAAGCTTTCTTT. Protein product: CASRLQGSTEAFF.

This clonotype was detected a few times. The chain is built from TRBV6-5 and TRBJ2-7; 9 nucleotides agree with TRBD1. V lost 2 bases and J lost 4; bases outside the gene matches: 6. The CDR3 sequence is 15 residues long. CDR1 is MNHEY and CDR2 is SVGAGI in the germline V gene. CDR3 loop: CASSYTGTGQYEQYF. The DNA for the CDR3 is TGTGCCAGCAGTTACACCGGGACAGGGCAGTACGAGCAGTACTTC.

The V and J genes are TRBV20-1 and TRBJ2-5, with unresolved D. The CDR3 covers 12 residues. With 2 bases removed from V and 5 bases from J, the gap between germline ends came to 9 bases. Germline V gives CDR1 DFQATT, CDR2 SNEGSKA (reference sequence). The CDR3 spells CSARSPQETQYF. DNA of the CDR3: TGCAGTGCTAGAAGTCCTCAGGAGACCCAGTACTTC.

This clonotype appeared a few times. V is TRBV5-1 and J is TRBJ1-4; D is undetermined. This CDR3 spans 13 amino acids. Germline V gene sequence: CDR1 SGHRS, CDR2 YFSETQ. Trimming removed 6 bases at V and 4 bases at J, with 10 bases between. The CDR3 is CASKTGNNEKLFF. CDR3 sequence (DNA): TGCGCCAGCAAGACCGGTAATAATGAAAAACTGTTTTTT.

This clonotype has only a few counts. The V call is TRBV19, the J call TRBJ1-5; maybe TRBD1 (6 bases). The V end lost 4 bases, the J end lost 7 bases, and 14 bases lay between the germline ends. The CDR3 is 14 residues long. CDR1 is LNHDA and CDR2 is SQIVND in the germline V gene (reference sequence). CDR3 bases: TGTGCCAGTAGTACCGGGACACGGAACCAGCCCCAGCATTTT. This sequence encodes CASSTGTRNQPQHF.